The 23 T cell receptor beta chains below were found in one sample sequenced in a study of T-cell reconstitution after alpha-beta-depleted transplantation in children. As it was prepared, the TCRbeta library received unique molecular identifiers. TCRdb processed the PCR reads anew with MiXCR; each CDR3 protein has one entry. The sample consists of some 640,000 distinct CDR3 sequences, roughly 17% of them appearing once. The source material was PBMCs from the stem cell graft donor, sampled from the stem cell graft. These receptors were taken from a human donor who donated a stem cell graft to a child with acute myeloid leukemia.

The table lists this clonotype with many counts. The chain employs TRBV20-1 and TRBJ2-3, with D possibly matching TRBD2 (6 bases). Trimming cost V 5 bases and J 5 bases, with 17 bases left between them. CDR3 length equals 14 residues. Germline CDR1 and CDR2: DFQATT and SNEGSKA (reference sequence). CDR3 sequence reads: CSALPGVAKDTQYF. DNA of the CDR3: TGCAGTGCTCTCCCGGGGGTTGCCAAAGATACGCAGTATTTT.

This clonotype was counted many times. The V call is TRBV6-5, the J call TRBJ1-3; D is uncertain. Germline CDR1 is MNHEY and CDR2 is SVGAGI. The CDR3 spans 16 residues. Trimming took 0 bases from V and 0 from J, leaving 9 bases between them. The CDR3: CASSYSGRYSGNTIYF. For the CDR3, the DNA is TGTGCCAGCAGTTACTCGGGGAGATACTCTGGAAACACCATATATTTT.

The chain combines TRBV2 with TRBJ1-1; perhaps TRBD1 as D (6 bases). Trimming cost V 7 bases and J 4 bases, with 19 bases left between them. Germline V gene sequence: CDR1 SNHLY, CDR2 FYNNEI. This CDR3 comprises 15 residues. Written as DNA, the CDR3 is TGTGCCAGCACCGTCAGGGCAGGGGTAGGCACTGAAGCTTTCTTT. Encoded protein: CASTVRAGVGTEAFF.

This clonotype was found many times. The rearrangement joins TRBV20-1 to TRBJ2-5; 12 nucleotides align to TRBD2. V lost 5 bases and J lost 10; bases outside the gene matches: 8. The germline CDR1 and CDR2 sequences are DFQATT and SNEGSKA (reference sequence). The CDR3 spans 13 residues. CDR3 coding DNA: TGCAGTGCTCTACTAGCGGGGGGCCTAGGCCAGTACTTC. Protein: CSALLAGGLGQYF.

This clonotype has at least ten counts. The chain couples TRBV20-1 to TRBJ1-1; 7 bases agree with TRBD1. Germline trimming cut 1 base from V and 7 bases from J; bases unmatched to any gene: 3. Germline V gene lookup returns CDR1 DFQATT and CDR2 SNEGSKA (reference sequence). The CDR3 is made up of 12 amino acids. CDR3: CSARGDRREAFF. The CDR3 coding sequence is TGCAGTGCTAGAGGGGACAGACGTGAAGCTTTCTTT.

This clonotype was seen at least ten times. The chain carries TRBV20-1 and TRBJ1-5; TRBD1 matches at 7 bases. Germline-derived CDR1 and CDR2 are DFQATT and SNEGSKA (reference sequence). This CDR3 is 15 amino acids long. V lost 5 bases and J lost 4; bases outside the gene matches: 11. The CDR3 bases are TGCAGTGCTTTTGTAACAGGGGTAGGAAATCAGCCCCAGCATTTT. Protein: CSAFVTGVGNQPQHF.

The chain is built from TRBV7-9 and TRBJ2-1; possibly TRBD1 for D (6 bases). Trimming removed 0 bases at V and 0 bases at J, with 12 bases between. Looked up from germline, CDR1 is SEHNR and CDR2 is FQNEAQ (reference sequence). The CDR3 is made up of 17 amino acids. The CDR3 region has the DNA TGTGCCAGCAGCTTAGCGATGAGGACAGCCTCCTACAATGAGCAGTTCTTC. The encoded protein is CASSLAMRTASYNEQFF.

The CDR3 DNA sequence: TGCAGTGCTAGAGTCGGGGGACTAGTCAATGAGCAGTTCTTC. Amino acid sequence: CSARVGGLVNEQFF. This rearrangement joins TRBV20-1 to TRBJ2-1, with 8 bases fitting TRBD2. J lost 6 bases, V lost 1 base, and 5 bases had no gene match. CDR1 DFQATT and CDR2 SNEGSKA come from the germline V gene (reference sequence). The CDR3 sequence is 14 residues long.

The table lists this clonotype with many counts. This chain's CDR3 is CSAGQVNTEAFF. The CDR3 DNA reads TGCAGTGCTGGCCAAGTAAACACTGAAGCTTTCTTT. The chain uses TRBV20-1 and TRBJ1-1; D is undetermined. V dropped 5 bases and J dropped 2 bases, with 9 bases sitting between them. The CDR3 sequence is 12 residues long. The germline gives CDR1 DFQATT, CDR2 SNEGSKA (reference sequence).

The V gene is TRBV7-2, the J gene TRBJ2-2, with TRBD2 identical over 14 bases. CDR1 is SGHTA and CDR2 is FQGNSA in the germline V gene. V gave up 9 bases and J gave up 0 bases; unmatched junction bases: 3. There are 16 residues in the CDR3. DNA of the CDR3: TGTGCCAGTAGACTAGCGGGGGGGGCGAACACCGGGGAGCTGTTTTTT. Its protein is CASRLAGGANTGELFF.

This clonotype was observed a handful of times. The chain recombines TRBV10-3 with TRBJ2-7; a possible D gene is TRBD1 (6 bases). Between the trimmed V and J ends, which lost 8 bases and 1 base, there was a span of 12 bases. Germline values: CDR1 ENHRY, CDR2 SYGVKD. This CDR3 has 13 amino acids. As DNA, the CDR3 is TGTGCCATCGCAGGGGATGCTTCCTACGAGCAGTACGTC. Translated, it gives CAIAGDASYEQYV.

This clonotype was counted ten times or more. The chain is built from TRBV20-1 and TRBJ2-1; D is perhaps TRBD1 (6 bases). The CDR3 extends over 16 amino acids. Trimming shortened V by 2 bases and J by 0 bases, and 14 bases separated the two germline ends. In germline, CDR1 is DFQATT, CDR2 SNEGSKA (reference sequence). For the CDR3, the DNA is TGCAGTGCTAGACCGACGACAGGAGTCTCCTACAATGAGCAGTTCTTC. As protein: CSARPTTGVSYNEQFF.

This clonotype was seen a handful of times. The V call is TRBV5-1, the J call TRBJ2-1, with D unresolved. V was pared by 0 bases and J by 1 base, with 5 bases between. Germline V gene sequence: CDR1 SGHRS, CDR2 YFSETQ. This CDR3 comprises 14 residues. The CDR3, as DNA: TGCGCCAGCAGCTTGGAGGTATCCTACAATGAGCAGTTCTTC. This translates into CASSLEVSYNEQFF.

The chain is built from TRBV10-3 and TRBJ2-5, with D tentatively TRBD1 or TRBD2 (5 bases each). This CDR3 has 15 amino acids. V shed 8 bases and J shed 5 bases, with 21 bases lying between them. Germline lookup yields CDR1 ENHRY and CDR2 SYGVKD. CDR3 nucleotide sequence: TGTGCCATCTCCGAGGCCGACCGATGGGGGGAGACCCAGTACTTC. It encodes CAISEADRWGETQYF.

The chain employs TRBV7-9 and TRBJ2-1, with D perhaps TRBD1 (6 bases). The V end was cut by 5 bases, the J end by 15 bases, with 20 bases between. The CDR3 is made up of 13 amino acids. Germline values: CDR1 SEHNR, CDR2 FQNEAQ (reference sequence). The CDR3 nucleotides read TGTGCCAGCAGCCCCGACAGGTTTCCATCCCCGTTCTTC. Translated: CASSPDRFPSPFF.

CDR3 amino acids: CASSPQGRGYGYTF. In DNA form, the CDR3 reads TGTGCCAGCTCACCCCAGGGGAGAGGCTATGGCTACACCTTC. The V and J genes are TRBV18 and TRBJ1-2; possible D gene TRBD1, 6 bases. Germline values: CDR1 KGHSH, CDR2 LQKENI. The CDR3 totals 14 residues. V shed 3 bases and J shed 4 bases, with 12 bases lying between them.

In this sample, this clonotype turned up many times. CDR3 region: CASSPRSGTGYEKLFF. The CDR3 region has the DNA TGTGCCAGCAGCCCGCGTTCCGGGACAGGGTACGAAAAACTGTTTTTT. V is TRBV7-2 and J is TRBJ1-4; 9 bases align to TRBD1. The CDR3 is 16 residues long. Germline loops: CDR1 SGHTA, CDR2 FQGNSA. V lost 5 bases to trimming and J lost 8 bases; unmatched junction nucleotides: 12.

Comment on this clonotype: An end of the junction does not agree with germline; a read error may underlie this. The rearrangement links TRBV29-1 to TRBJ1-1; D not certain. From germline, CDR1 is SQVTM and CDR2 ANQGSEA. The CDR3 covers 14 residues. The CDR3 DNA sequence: TGCGGCGTTGAAGTGAAGGGAGAGGAAACTGAAGCTTTCTTT. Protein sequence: CGVEVKGEETEAFF.

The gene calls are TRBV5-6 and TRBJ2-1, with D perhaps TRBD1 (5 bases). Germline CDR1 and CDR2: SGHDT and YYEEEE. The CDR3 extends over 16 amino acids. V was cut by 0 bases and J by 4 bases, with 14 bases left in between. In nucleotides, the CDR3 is TGTGCCAGCAGCTTGGAAGGGGCCCGACGATACAATGAGCAGTTCTTC. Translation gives CASSLEGARRYNEQFF.

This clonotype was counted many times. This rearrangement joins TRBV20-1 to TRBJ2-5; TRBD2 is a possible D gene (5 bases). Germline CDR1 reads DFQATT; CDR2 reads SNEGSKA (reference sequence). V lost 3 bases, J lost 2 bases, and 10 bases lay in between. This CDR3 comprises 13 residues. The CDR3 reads CSARLAGQETQYF. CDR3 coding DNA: TGCAGTGCTAGGCTGGCGGGTCAAGAGACCCAGTACTTC.

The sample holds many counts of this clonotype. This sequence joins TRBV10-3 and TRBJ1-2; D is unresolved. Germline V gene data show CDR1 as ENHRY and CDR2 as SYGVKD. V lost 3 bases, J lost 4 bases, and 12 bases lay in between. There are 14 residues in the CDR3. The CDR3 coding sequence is TGTGCCATCAGTGACGGCCTATCATCCTATGGCTACACCTTC. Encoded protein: CAISDGLSSYGYTF.

This CDR3 is CASSLYPGSYNEQFF. CDR3 nucleotides: TGTGCCAGCAGCTTGTATCCGGGGTCCTACAATGAGCAGTTCTTC. The chain is built from TRBV5-5 and TRBJ2-1, with TRBD2 as a possible D gene (5 bases). The V and J ends lost 1 base and 1 base respectively, with 9 bases between them. CDR1 SGHKS and CDR2 YYEKEE come from the germline V gene (reference sequence). CDR3 length: 15 amino acids.

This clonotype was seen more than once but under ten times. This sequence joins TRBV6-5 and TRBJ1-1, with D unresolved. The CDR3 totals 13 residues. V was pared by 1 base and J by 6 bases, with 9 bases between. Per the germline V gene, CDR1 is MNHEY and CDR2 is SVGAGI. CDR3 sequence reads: CASSYFGGPEAFF. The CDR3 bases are TGTGCCAGCAGTTACTTTGGAGGCCCTGAAGCTTTCTTT.